The present TCR beta chain was sequenced within a study of T cell repertoires in cytomegalovirus infection. The wider study: Public TCR beta signatures indicated both CMV infection and matching HLA type.

Whole-study results and caveats: Identification of carriers of CMV plus the relevant HLA was performed using cumulative public TCR beta family frequency. The ex vivo response was dominated by HLA-C-restricted CMV-specific TCR beta clonotypes.

From the reads, TCRdb called clonotypes with MiXCR, one entry per CDR3 protein. The sample consists of about 46,000 distinct CDR3 sequences, 20% to 25% of them appearing once. Details on this clonotype: Its antigen is currently unknown.

This CDR3 region has 16 residues. Trimming removed 8 bases from V and 5 bases from J; junction bases left unmatched: 15. The chain combines TRBV12-3 or TRBV12-4 with TRBJ2-3; 8 positions agree with TRBD2. This receptor was taken from a human donor in good health (CMV status not recorded). Some clones in this sample may be carry-over from other donors' samples. The sequencing input was PBMCs, sequenced either directly or after in vitro stimulation (not recorded which). In DNA, the CDR3 is TGTGCCAGCCGCTACTATGCGGGGGGCCCGGAAGATACGCAGTATTTT. Translating gives CASRYYAGGPEDTQYF.